Below are 3 T cell receptor beta chains sequenced from a single sample in a study of blood T cell repertoires in COVID-19. Here immunoSEQ multiplex PCR was the method, and the copy in TCRdb shows in-frame clones only, minus some. This sample yields roughly 200,000 clones, of which less than 90% are seen a single time; around 18% belongs to the top ten. Material for sequencing was peripheral blood. The receptors shown here come from a woman at least 80 years old with active or convalescent COVID-19.

Only one count was recorded for this clone. This specimen includes other DNA sequences encoding the same CDR3. The rearrangement links TRBV6-5 to TRBJ2-5; TRBD2 might be the D (5 bases). Germline CDR1 and CDR2: MNHEY and SVGAGI. CDR3 length equals 13 residues. The ends were cut back, 6 bases at V and 2 bases at J, with 10 bases in the middle. The CDR3 loop reads CASRRTEQETQYF. As DNA, the CDR3 is TGTGCCAGCAGAAGGACTGAGCAAGAGACCCAGTACTTC.

The chain combines TRBV4-1 with TRBJ2-1; perhaps TRBD2 as D (7 bases). The CDR3 has 22 residues. The germline gives CDR1 MGHRA, CDR2 YSYEKL. With 8 bases removed from V and 3 bases from J, the gap between germline ends came to 38 bases. The CDR3 is CASGLRGGRRELVSSFYNEQFF. The CDR3 bases are TGCGCCAGCGGTCTAAGGGGGGGGCGGCGGGAGTTGGTTTCATCGTTCTACAATGAGCAGTTCTTC.

This chain uses TRBV7-2 with TRBJ1-2; the D gene is possibly TRBD1 (5 bases). The germline V and J ends were trimmed by 1 base and 4 bases, with 13 bases remaining between them. The length of the CDR3 is 15 residues. Germline V CDR1 and CDR2: SGHTA, FQGNSA. The CDR3 coding sequence is TGTGCCAGCAGCTTAGGGGGGGAGAGGAGCTATGGCTACACCTTC. Its protein product is CASSLGGERSYGYTF.